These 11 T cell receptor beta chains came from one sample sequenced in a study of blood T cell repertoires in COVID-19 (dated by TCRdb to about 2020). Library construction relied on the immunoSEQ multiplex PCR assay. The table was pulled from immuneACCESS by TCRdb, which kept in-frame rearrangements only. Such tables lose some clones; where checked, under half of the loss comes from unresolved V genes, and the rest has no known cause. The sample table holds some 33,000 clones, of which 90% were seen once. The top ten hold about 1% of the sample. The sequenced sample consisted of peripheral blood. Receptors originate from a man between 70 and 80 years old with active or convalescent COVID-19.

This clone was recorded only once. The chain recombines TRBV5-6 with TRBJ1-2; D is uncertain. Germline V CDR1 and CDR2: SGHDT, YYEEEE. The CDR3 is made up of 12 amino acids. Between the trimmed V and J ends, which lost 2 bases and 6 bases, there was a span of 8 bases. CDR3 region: CASSLREHGYTF. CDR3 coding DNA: TGTGCCAGCAGCTTAAGGGAGCATGGCTACACCTTC.

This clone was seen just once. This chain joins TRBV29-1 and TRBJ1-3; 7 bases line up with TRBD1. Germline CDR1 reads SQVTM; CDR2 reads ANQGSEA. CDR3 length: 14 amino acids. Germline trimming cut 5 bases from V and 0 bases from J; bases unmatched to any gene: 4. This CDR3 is CSVSTGPSGNTIYF. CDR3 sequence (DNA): TGCAGCGTTTCGACAGGGCCCTCTGGAAACACCATATATTTT.

CDR3 coding DNA: TGTGCCAGCAGCGCAGGGGGCATGGGCACAGATACGCAGTATTTT. Translation gives CASSAGGMGTDTQYF. The V call is TRBV6-4, the J call TRBJ2-3, with 8 bases that match TRBD1. CDR1 is MRHNA, CDR2 SNTAGT, per germline. V dropped 6 bases and J dropped 1; count of bases not matched to a gene: 6. The CDR3 is 15 amino acids.

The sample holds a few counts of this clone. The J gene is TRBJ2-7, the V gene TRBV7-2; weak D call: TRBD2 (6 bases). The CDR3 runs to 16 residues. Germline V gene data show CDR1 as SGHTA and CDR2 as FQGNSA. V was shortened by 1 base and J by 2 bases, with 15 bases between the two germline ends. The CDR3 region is CASSLDRLGFPYEQYF. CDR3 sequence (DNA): TGTGCCAGCAGCTTAGACAGACTAGGGTTCCCCTACGAGCAGTACTTC.

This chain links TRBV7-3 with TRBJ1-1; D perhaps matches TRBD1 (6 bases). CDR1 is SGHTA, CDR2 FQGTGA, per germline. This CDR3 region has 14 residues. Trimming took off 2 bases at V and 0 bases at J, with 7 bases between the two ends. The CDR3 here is CASSLQGMNTEAFF. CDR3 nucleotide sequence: TGTGCCAGCAGCTTACAGGGGATGAACACTGAAGCTTTCTTT.

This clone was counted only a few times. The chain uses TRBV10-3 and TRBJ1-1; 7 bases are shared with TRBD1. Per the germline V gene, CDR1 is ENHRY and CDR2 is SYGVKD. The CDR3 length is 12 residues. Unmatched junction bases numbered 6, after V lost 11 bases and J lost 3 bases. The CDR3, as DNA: TGTGCCCTCCGGGGACAGTACACTGAAGCTTTCTTT. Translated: CALRGQYTEAFF.

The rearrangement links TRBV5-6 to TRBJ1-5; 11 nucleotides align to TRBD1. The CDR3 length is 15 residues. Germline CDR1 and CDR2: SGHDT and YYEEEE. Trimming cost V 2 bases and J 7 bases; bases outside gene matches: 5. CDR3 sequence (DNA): TGTGCCAGCAGCTTCAGGACAGGGGGCGGGCAGCCCCAGCATTTT. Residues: CASSFRTGGGQPQHF.

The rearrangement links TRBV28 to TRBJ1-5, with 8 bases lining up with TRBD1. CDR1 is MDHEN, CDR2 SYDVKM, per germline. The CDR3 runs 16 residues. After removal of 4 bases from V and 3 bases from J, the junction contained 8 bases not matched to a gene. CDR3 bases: TGTGCCAGCAGTTCCTCCGGACAGGGCTACAATCAGCCCCAGCATTTT. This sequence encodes CASSSSGQGYNQPQHF.

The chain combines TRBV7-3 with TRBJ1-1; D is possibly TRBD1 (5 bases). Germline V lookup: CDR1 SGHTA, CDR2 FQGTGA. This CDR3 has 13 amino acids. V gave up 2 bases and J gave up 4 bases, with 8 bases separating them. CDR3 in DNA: TGTGCCAGCAGCTTACAGGGAAGCACTGAAGCTTTCTTT. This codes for CASSLQGSTEAFF.

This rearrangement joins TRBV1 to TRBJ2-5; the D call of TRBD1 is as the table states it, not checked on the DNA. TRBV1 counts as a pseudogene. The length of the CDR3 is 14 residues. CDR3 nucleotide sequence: TGCACCAGCAGCCCCGACAGGGGCCAAGAGACCCAGTACTTC. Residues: CTSSPDRGQETQYF.

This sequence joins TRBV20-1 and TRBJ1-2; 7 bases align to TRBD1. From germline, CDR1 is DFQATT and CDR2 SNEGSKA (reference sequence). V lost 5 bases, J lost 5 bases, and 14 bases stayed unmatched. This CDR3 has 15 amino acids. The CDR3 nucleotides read TGCAGTGCTGGTGGCGGTACAGGGGAGAGGTATGGCTACACCTTC. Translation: CSAGGGTGERYGYTF.